This T cell receptor (beta chain) was obtained from a study of T cell responses to AZD1222 COVID-19 vaccine. Study outcomes and limitations: Spike was spanned by vaccine-associated CD4 TCRs, with dominance at 160-218 and 743-854. The peak T cell response came first, and repertoires were sampled only after it. The donor group comprised mostly white British people and more females; the analysis possibly underestimated clonal diversity.

Germline CDR1 LGHNA, CDR2 YSLEER. This CDR3 has 15 amino acids. Trimming at V came to 4 bases and at J to 4 bases, leaving 6 bases not matched to a gene. This clone was counted once. The antigen is not known. Sequencing used immunoSEQ multiplex PCR; TCRdb keeps in-frame clones, though not all of them. Of 150,000 to 200,000 clones listed, 85% to 90% are singletons. The clonotype originates from an adult in good health. The material was peripheral blood, obtained on day 0 of MenACWY control vaccination. This rearrangement joins TRBV4-3 to TRBJ1-3, with TRBD1 matching over 8 bases. Here the CDR3 reads CASSPGQAGGNTIYF. CDR3 DNA sequence: TGCGCCAGCAGCCCGGGACAGGCGGGAGGAAACACCATATATTTT.